This section outlines one TCR beta chain sequence together with its context. This specimen comes from a study of cytomegalovirus exposure and HLA in healthy donors. The CDR3 has 15 amino acids. Between the trimmed V and J ends, which lost 5 bases and 2 bases, there was a span of 15 bases. Germline V gives CDR1 LNHDA, CDR2 SQIVND (reference sequence). The PCR contained 60 Vbeta and 13 Jbeta primers. Repertoires were generated with immunoSEQ multiplex PCR, while TCRdb's copy carries only in-frame clones and drops some. This sample yields approximately 140,000 clones, of which 82% are seen a single time; approximately 1.1% belongs to the top ten.

The clonotype comes from a boy between 10 and 17 years old in good health and CMV-seronegative. The chain combines TRBV19 with TRBJ1-1; a weak D match, TRBD1 (5 bases). Source material: PBMCs. CDR3 loop: CASSPHQGINTEAFF. The CDR3 bases are TGTGCCAGTAGTCCCCATCAGGGAATTAACACTGAAGCTTTCTTT.